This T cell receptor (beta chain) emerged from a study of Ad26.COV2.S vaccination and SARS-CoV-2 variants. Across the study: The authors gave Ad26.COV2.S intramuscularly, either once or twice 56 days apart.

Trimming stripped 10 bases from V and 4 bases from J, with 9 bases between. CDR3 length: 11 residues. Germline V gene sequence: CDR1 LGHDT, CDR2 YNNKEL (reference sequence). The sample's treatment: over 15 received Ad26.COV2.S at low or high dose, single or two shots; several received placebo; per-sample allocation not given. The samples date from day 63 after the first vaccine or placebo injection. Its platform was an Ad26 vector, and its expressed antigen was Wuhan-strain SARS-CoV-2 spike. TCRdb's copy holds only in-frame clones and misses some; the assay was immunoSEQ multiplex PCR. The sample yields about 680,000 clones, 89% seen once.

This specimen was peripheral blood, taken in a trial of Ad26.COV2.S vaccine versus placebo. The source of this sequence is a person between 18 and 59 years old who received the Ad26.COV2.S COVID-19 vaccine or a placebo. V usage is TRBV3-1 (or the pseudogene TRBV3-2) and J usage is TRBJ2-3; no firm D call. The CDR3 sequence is CATLGPDTQYF. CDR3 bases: TGTGCCACCCTAGGACCAGATACGCAGTATTTT.